Listed here is a single T cell receptor beta chain. The data belong to a study of blood T cell repertoires in COVID-19. Germline V lookup: CDR1 MNHEY, CDR2 SVGAGI. Deletions cut 7 bases from V and 0 bases from J, with 4 bases between. The CDR3 contains 11 residues. TCRdb's table, derived via immunoSEQ multiplex PCR, lists solely in-frame clones and lacks some. The sample gives around 140,000 clones, 70% to 90% of which show up once; 2% to 2.5% is in the top ten. J is TRBJ2-7 and V is TRBV6-5; D not resolved. The TCR sequence derives from a man between 65 and 85 years old with active COVID-19. Sample: peripheral blood. CDR3 loop: CASTNSYEQYF. The CDR3 DNA is TGTGCCAGCACCAACTCCTACGAGCAGTACTTC.